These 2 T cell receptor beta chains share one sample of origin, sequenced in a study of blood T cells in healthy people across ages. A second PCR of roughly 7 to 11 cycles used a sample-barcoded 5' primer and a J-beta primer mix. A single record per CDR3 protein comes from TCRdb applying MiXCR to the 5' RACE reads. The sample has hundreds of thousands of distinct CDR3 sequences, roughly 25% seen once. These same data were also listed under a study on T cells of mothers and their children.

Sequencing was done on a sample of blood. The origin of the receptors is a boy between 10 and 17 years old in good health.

CDR3 sequence: CASRLAGGDPSYEQYF. DNA of the CDR3: TGTGCCAGCAGACTAGCGGGAGGGGATCCTTCCTACGAGCAGTACTTC. The chain carries TRBV27 and TRBJ2-7; 13 bases map to TRBD2. The germline gives CDR1 MNHEY, CDR2 SMNVEV (reference sequence). J lost 1 base, V lost 6 bases, and 6 bases had no gene match. The CDR3 loop spans 16 amino acids.

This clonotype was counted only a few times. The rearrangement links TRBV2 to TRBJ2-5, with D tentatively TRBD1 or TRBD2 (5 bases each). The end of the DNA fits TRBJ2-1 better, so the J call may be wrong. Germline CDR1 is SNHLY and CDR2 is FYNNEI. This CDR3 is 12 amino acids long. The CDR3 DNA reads TGTGCCAGCAGGGGGACCGACAATGAGCAGTTCTTC. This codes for CASRGTDNEQFF.